This TCR beta chain came from a study of blood T cell repertoires in COVID-19. Overall study: Material from acute and convalescent COVID-19 was sourced from the United States, Italy and Spain. Sources were T cells, B-cell-depleted T cells, or PBMCs; the material itself was cDNA or gDNA.

How the authors handled the data: Reference gene primer amplification yielded estimated nucleated cell counts. Clones were read by immunoSEQ multiplex PCR, and TCRdb kept only the in-frame ones, dropping some. The V and J calls and the clone size are those of that table, but D and trimming were determined from the DNA. This table has roughly 200,000 clones, about 86% appearing once. The sequence was collected from a man aged 55 to 70 who had recovered from COVID-19. The sequenced sample was peripheral blood.

DNA of the CDR3: TGTGCCAGCAGCCGGACTAGCGGGAGGGCCGGAGAGCAGTACTTC. Amino acid sequence: CASSRTSGRAGEQYF. J is TRBJ2-7 and V is TRBV5-6; 15 positions match TRBD2. Germline CDR1 is SGHDT and CDR2 is YYEEEE. This CDR3 comprises 15 residues. Germline trimming cut 4 bases from V and 7 bases from J; bases unmatched to any gene: 6.